This T cell receptor (beta chain) was obtained from a study of cytomegalovirus exposure and HLA in healthy donors. Looking at the study overall: Counted in an early data release were 75 million to 85 million unique TCRs from HLA-typed donors. Findings and limits, study-wide: When presence/absence was analysed, sequencing depth was taken to be roughly uniform across donors. There were several of the most significant clusters that appeared linked to common viral pathogens in a later analysis.

13 Jbeta primers and 60 Vbeta primers were used for the PCR. The protocol was immunoSEQ multiplex PCR, while the TCRdb copy is restricted to in-frame clones and leaves out a portion. This sample has about 110,000 clones, with 65% to 80% found just once. To note about this clone: Its antigen is undetermined.

Trimming took 5 bases from V and 7 from J; bases not matched to a gene: 12. This CDR3 has 15 residues. Germline V CDR1 and CDR2: SSHAT, FNYEAQ (reference sequence). The sequence was obtained from a man in his 60s in good health and CMV-seronegative. V gene TRBV7-7 combines with J gene TRBJ1-1, with 8 positions matching TRBD1. The material sequenced was PBMCs. The CDR3 coding sequence is TGTGCCAGCAGCCCGCAAACAGGGGGGGACGTTGAAGCTTTCTTT. It yields the protein CASSPQTGGDVEAFF.